This is a list of T cell receptor beta chains from one sample in a study of regulatory T cells in long-lasting Graves disease. TCRdb itself ran the multiplex PCR reads through MiXCR, one entry per CDR3 protein. The data contain about 330,000 distinct CDR3 sequences, 15% to 20% of them singletons. The same sample was also used in a study of T cells in Graves' hyperthyroidism and ophthalmopathy.

The input for sequencing was peripheral blood mononuclear cells (PBMCs), taken at new diagnosis, from a patient treated with antithyroid drugs. The receptors come from a woman aged 18-35 years with Graves disease. CDR3s include the opening cysteine and the closing phenylalanine or tryptophan. D genes are given only for firm matches. Clone sizes are given selectively: once, few, many, or a class where the clone is expanded.

>TRBV4-2|17|.|TRBD2|TRBJ2-1
TGTGCCAGCAGCCAAGATAGTCTTGCGGGGGGGCCCTATGAGCAGTTCTTC
CASSQDSLAGGPYEQFF
>TRBV28|13|many|.|TRBJ2-5
TGTGCCAGCAGTTTATTAAGGACAGAGACCCAGTACTTC
CASSLLRTETQYF
>TRBV6-1|14|.|.|TRBJ1-1
TGTGCCAGCCCAGGACGAATCGACGGATCGGTAGCTTTCTTT
CASPGRIDGSVAFF
>TRBV30|14|.|.|TRBJ2-7
TGTGCCTGGAGTTCCGGAGGGGGCGGCTACGAGCAGTACTTC
CAWSSGGGGYEQYF
>TRBV20-1|12|many|TRBD2|TRBJ2-1
TGCAGTGCTAGCCCCCAAGCGGGAAAGCAGTTCTTC
CSASPQAGKQFF
>TRBV18|13|many|.|TRBJ2-7
TGTGCCAGCTCACCAGGGAACTCCTACGAGCAGTACTTC
CASSPGNSYEQYF
>TRBV20-1|13|many|.|TRBJ1-1
TGCAGTGCTCGCAGGGGAGGGGTGGGTGAAGCTTTCTTT
CSARRGGVGEAFF
>TRBV7-3|13|.|.|TRBJ2-2
TGTGCCAGCAGCTTAAGCGTGGCCGGGGAGCTGTTTTTT
CASSLSVAGELFF
>TRBV20-1|15|few|TRBD2|TRBJ2-7
TGCAGTGCTAGAGATTCTCGCGGGGGGACCTACGAGCAGTACTTC
CSARDSRGGTYEQYF
>TRBV12-3/TRBV12-4|15|many|TRBD1|TRBJ1-2
TGTGCCAGCAGTTTAACGACAGGGGGCGCGTCCGGCTACACCTTC
CASSLTTGGASGYTF
>TRBV10-3|13|few|.|TRBJ1-2
TGTGCCACGAATGGACAGAGGAACTATGGCTACACCTTC
CATNGQRNYGYTF
>TRBV9|15|.|TRBD1|TRBJ1-3
TGTGCCAGCAGCGTTACACAGGGGACTGGAAACACCATATATTTT
CASSVTQGTGNTIYF
>TRBV7-9|12|many|.|TRBJ1-1
TGTGCCAGCAGCTTCCAGGGCTCTGAAGCTTTCTTT
CASSFQGSEAFF
>TRBV5-1|15|.|.|TRBJ2-2
TGCGCCAGCAGCTTAGCGGAAACGAACACCGGGGAGCTGTTTTTT
CASSLAETNTGELFF
>TRBV5-1|13|many|TRBD1|TRBJ1-1
TGCGCCAGCCGGGACAGGGAGGACACTGAAGCTTTCTTT
CASRDREDTEAFF
>TRBV30|13|.|.|TRBJ1-5
TGTGCCTGGAGTGGGGGGGGCGATCAGCCCCAGCATTTT
CAWSGGGDQPQHF
>TRBV3-1|19|many|TRBD2|TRBJ2-2
TGTGCCAGCAGCCGGATGTTCGGAGCGGGGGGTACGAACACCGGGGAGCTGTTTTTT
CASSRMFGAGGTNTGELFF